This T cell receptor beta chain was found in a study of blood T cell repertoires in COVID-19 (dated by TCRdb to between 2020 and 2021). Broadly, across the study: Collaborator samples came from the United States, Italy and Spain and covered acute and convalescent phases of COVID-19. The material from the prospective study consisted of cDNA or gDNA derived from T cells, B-cell-depleted T cells, or PBMCs. Deeply sampled blood TCRbeta repertoires from subjects exposed to, actively infected with, or recovered from COVID-19 were included in the dataset. The repertoires were released in a freely available public database intended as a resource for research on the immune response to SARS-CoV-2. The samples were drawn from two sources: the first 160 participants of the ongoing ImmuneRACE study, and 1,000 to 1,500 subjects contributed by 6 global collaborators. A de-identified subject ID, COVID-19 status, age in years and sex were almost always included in the sample metadata. HLA class I and class II types, where available, came from metadata supplied by the sample provider rather than from assay-based typing.

What the study reported, not specific to this receptor: The amount of clinical and demographic metadata varied by source and participant and was provided uncurated.

V loses 6 bases of germline sequence and J loses 6 bases, and the interval between the two ends is 11 bases. The CDR3, cysteine through phenylalanine, is 13 amino acids long. Only the CDR3 region is kept as DNA, spanning 39 bases read in frame from base 1. CDR1 and CDR2 are read off the germline V gene as SNHLY and FYNNEI. TCRbeta CDR3 regions were amplified from genomic DNA by means of the immunoSEQ Assay, a bias-controlled multiplex PCR. The authors' analysis ran thus. The number of nucleated cells in each sample was estimated by amplification of reference gene primers within the assay. To quantify the absolute abundance of each unique TCRbeta CDR3 rearrangement, sequence reads were collapsed and filtered. For each sample, productive Simpson clonality was calculated as the square root of Simpson's diversity index over productive rearrangements. TCRdb retrieved this table from immuneACCESS and kept in-frame rearrangements only. Not all clones are present; in checked studies, unresolved V genes account for under half, and no reason is known for the remainder. V and J calls plus clone size are reproduced from that table; the DNA served to infer D and trimming. This sample lists tens of thousands of clones; roughly 82% were detected once. The top ten constitute approximately 13% of the sample.

Collaborating institutions collected whole blood in K2EDTA tubes following their own protocols. For TCRbeta analysis, collaborators shipped samples in one of three forms: frozen whole blood, isolated PBMCs, or DNA extracted from either of those sample types. Remarks on this clone: The antigen it recognizes is unknown. Base qualities are missing; no much larger clone stands one base away.

Sequencing used peripheral blood. The chain is encoded by TRBV2 joined to TRBJ2-2; the D segment could be TRBD1, given 6 matching bases. This clonotype originated in an elderly woman with acute or convalescent COVID-19. The CDR3 amino acid sequence is: CASSTGIAGELFF. The DNA reads TGTGCCAGCAGCACAGGGATCGCCGGGGAGCTGTTTTTT.